This T cell receptor (beta chain) stems from a study of cytomegalovirus exposure and HLA in healthy donors. Whole-study results and caveats: Altogether, some 170 TCR beta chains were recorded as cytomegalovirus-associated.

For this clone: As yet, its antigen is unknown.

Data came from immunoSEQ multiplex PCR; TCRdb stores just in-frame clones and leaves some out. The profile shows about 58,000 clones, around nine tenths of them singletons. CDR1 is MDHEN and CDR2 is SYDVKM in the germline V gene. V dropped 6 bases and J dropped 2; count of bases not matched to a gene: 4. The CDR3 totals 16 residues. This chain links TRBV28 with TRBJ2-1, with 13 bases fitting TRBD2. This sequence originates from a man younger than 35 in good health and CMV-seronegative. Sequences were obtained from PBMCs. The CDR3 here is CASSPGLAGPYNEQFF. CDR3 sequence (DNA): TGTGCCAGCAGCCCGGGACTAGCGGGACCCTACAATGAGCAGTTCTTC. The full variable domain, its missing parts supplied by reference TRBV28 and TRBJ2-1, is DVKVTQSSRYLVKRTGEKVFLECVQDMDHENMFWYRQDPGLGLRLIYFSYDVKMKEKGDIPEGYSVSREKKERFSLILESASTNQTSMYLCASSPGLAGPYNEQFFGPGTRLTVL.